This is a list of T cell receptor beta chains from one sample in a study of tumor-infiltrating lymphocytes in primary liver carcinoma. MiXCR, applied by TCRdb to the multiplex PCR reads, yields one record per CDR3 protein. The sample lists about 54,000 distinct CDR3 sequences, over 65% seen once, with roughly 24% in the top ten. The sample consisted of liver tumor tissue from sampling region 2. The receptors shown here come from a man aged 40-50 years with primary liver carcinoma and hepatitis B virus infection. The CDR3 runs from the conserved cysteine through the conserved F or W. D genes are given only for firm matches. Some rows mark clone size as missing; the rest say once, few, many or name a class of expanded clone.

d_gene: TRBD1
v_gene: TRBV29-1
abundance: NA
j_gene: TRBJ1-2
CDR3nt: TGCAGCGCCCTAATGACAGGGGACCATGGCTACACCTTC
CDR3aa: CSALMTGDHGYTF

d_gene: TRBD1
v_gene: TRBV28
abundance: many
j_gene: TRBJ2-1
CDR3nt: TGTGCCAGCAGGAGACAGGGGGTTTATGATGAGCAGTTCTTC
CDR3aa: CASRRQGVYDEQFF

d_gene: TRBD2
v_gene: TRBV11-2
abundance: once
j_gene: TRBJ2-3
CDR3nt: TGTGCCAGCAGCTTGGAAGGACTAGCGTCGACAGATACGCAGTATTTT
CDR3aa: CASSLEGLASTDTQYF

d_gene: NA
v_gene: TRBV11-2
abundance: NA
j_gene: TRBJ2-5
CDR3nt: TGTGCCAGTCAACAGGTCACCCTGGGGATAAAGTACTTC
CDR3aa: CASQQVTLGIKYF

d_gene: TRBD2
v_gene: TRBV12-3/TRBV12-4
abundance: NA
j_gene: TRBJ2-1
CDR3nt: TGTGCCAGCAGTTTAATGAAAGCGGGAAGGCCCGCCAATGAGCAGTTCTTC
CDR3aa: CASSLMKAGRPANEQFF

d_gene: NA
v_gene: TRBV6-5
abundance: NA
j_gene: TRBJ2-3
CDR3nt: TGTGTCAGCAGTTACTCGACGGTAGCGGCGAGGCCGCAGTATTTT
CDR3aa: CVSSYSTVAARPQYF

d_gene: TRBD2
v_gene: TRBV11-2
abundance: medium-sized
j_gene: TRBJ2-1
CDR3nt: TGTGCCAGCAGCCTGACTAGCGTGTACAATGAGCAGTTCTTC
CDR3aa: CASSLTSVYNEQFF

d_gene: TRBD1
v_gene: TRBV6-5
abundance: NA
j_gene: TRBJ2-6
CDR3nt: TGTACCAGCAGTCTTCGGACAGGAATGAAAGCTGGGGCCAACGTCCTGACTTTC
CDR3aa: CTSSLRTGMKAGANVLTF

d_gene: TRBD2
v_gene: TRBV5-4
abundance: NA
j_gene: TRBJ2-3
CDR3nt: TGTACCAGCAGGGCTAGCGGGACCGGGACAGATACGCACTATTTT
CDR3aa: CTSRASGTGTDTHYF

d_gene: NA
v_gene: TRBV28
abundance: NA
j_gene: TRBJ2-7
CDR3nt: TGTGCCAGCAAGCTAACAGGGACATACGAGCAGTACTTC
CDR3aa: CASKLTGTYEQYF

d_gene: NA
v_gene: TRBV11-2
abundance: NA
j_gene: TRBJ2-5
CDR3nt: TGTGCCAGACAACGAGTCACCCTGGGGACCCAGTACTTC
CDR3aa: CARQRVTLGTQYF

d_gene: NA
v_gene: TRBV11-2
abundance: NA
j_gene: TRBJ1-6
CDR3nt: TGTGCCGGCGGCTTATTAAAGAATTCACCCCTCCACTTT
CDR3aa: CAGGLLKNSPLHF

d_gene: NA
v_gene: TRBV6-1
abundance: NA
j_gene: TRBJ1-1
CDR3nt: TGTGCCAGCAGTCAAGGCCCCGGACGGATAAACACTGAAGCTTTCTTT
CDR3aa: CASSQGPGRINTEAFF

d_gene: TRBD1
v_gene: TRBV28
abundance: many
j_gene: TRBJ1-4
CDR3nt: TGTGCCAGCACAGGAGACAGGGGGCGTCGGGAAAAACTGTTTTTT
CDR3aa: CASTGDRGRREKLFF